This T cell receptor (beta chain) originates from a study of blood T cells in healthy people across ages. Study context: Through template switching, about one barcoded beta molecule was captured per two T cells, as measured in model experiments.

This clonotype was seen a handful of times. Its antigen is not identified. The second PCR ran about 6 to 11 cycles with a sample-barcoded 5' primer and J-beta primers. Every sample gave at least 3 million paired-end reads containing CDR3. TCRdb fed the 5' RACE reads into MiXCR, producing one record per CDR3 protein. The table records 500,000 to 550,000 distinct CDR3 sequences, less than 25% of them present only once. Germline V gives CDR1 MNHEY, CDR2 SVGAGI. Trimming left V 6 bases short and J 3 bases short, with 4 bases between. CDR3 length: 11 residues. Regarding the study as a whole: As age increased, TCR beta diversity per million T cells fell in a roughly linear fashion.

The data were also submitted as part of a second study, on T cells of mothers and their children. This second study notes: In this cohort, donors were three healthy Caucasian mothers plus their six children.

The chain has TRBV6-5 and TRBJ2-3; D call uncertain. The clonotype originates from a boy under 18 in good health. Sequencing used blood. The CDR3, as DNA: TGTGCCAGCAGAACAACAGATACGCAGTATTTT. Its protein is CASRTTDTQYF.